The rows below give T cell receptor beta chains drawn from one sample of a study of control samples from healthy donors and cancer patients. Method: immunoSEQ multiplex PCR; TCRdb's copy keeps in-frame clones and lacks some. The repertoire holds about 20,000 clones, with 88% as singletons. The specimen sequenced was PBMCs. All receptors come from a woman aged 60-70 years with head and neck cancer. The CDR3 runs from the conserved cysteine through the conserved F or W. D genes are given only for firm matches. Clone size is not always given. Where it is, it says once, few, many or a class for expanded clones.

v_call: TRBV28; j_call: TRBJ2-3; clone_size: -; d_call: -; cdr3_aa: CASSFSTMRADTQYF; cdr3_nt: TGTGCCAGCAGTTTCTCGACAATGCGAGCAGATACGCAGTATTTT
v_call: TRBV7-8; j_call: TRBJ2-7; clone_size: -; d_call: -; cdr3_aa: CASSLAHQRQDQYF; cdr3_nt: TGTGCCAGCAGCTTAGCCCACCAAAGACAGGATCAGTACTTC
v_call: TRBV27; j_call: TRBJ1-4; clone_size: -; d_call: -; cdr3_aa: CASSFGDELFF; cdr3_nt: TGTGCCAGCAGTTTCGGTGATGAACTGTTTTTT
v_call: TRBV28; j_call: TRBJ1-2; clone_size: -; d_call: -; cdr3_aa: CASSSPGGGYGYTF; cdr3_nt: TGTGCCAGCAGCTCACCGGGGGGCGGCTATGGCTACACCTTC
v_call: TRBV3-1/TRBV3-2; j_call: TRBJ2-7; clone_size: once; d_call: -; cdr3_aa: CASSQGSGAYEQYF; cdr3_nt: TGTGCCAGCAGCCAAGGATCCGGGGCCTACGAGCAGTACTTC
v_call: TRBV18; j_call: TRBJ2-7; clone_size: -; d_call: TRBD1; cdr3_aa: CASSPGQGEVEQYF; cdr3_nt: TGTGCCAGCTCACCGGGACAGGGGGAGGTCGAGCAGTACTTC
v_call: TRBV15; j_call: TRBJ2-1; clone_size: -; d_call: -; cdr3_aa: CATSRDQGGDHNEQFF; cdr3_nt: TGTGCCACCAGCAGAGATCAGGGCGGAGATCACAATGAGCAGTTCTTC
v_call: TRBV5-1; j_call: TRBJ2-1; clone_size: -; d_call: TRBD2; cdr3_aa: CASSGLGLAGNEQFF; cdr3_nt: TGCGCCAGCAGCGGCCTGGGACTAGCGGGAAATGAGCAGTTCTTC
v_call: TRBV3-1/TRBV3-2; j_call: TRBJ2-1; clone_size: -; d_call: TRBD2; cdr3_aa: CASSLRWGGISYNEQFF; cdr3_nt: TGTGCCAGCAGCCTGCGTTGGGGGGGAATCTCCTACAATGAGCAGTTCTTC
v_call: TRBV6-5; j_call: TRBJ2-6; clone_size: -; d_call: -; cdr3_aa: CASSYSKNSGANVLTF; cdr3_nt: TGTGCCAGCAGTTACTCAAAGAACTCTGGGGCCAACGTCCTGACTTTC
v_call: TRBV19; j_call: TRBJ2-5; clone_size: -; d_call: TRBD1; cdr3_aa: CASSILGQGGETQYF; cdr3_nt: TGTGCCAGTAGTATACTGGGACAGGGCGGAGAGACCCAGTACTTC
v_call: TRBV2; j_call: TRBJ2-2; clone_size: -; d_call: -; cdr3_aa: CASSESAGIGELFF; cdr3_nt: TGTGCCAGCAGTGAATCGGCGGGCATCGGGGAGCTGTTTTTT
v_call: TRBV5-5; j_call: TRBJ2-2; clone_size: -; d_call: -; cdr3_aa: CASNTRAAGELFF; cdr3_nt: TGTGCCAGCAACACGCGGGCGGCCGGGGAGCTGTTTTTT
v_call: TRBV10-3; j_call: TRBJ2-1; clone_size: -; d_call: TRBD2; cdr3_aa: CAITPLAGANEQFF; cdr3_nt: TGTGCCATCACCCCCCTAGCGGGAGCTAATGAGCAGTTCTTC
v_call: TRBV18; j_call: TRBJ1-1; clone_size: -; d_call: TRBD1; cdr3_aa: CASLEGQLNTEAFF; cdr3_nt: TGTGCCAGCCTGGAGGGACAGTTGAACACTGAAGCTTTCTTT
v_call: TRBV13; j_call: TRBJ2-5; clone_size: few; d_call: TRBD1; cdr3_aa: CASSSNRDRVLRETQYF; cdr3_nt: TGTGCCAGCAGCTCCAACCGGGACAGGGTTTTGAGGGAGACCCAGTACTTC
v_call: TRBV6-2/TRBV6-3; j_call: TRBJ2-1; clone_size: -; d_call: -; cdr3_aa: CASSYFVFSLYNEQFF; cdr3_nt: TGTGCCAGCAGTTACTTCGTGTTCTCCCTCTACAATGAGCAGTTCTTC
v_call: TRBV2; j_call: TRBJ1-5; clone_size: -; d_call: -; cdr3_aa: CASMREWSQPQHF; cdr3_nt: TGTGCCAGCATGAGGGAGTGGAGTCAGCCCCAGCATTTT
v_call: TRBV2; j_call: TRBJ1-4; clone_size: -; d_call: -; cdr3_aa: CASSEARGAREKLFF; cdr3_nt: TGTGCCAGCAGTGAAGCGCGGGGGGCAAGGGAAAAACTGTTTTTT
v_call: TRBV6-5; j_call: TRBJ2-7; clone_size: -; d_call: TRBD1; cdr3_aa: CASRRTGGPYEQYF; cdr3_nt: TGTGCCAGCAGAAGGACAGGGGGCCCCTACGAGCAGTACTTC
v_call: TRBV6-5; j_call: TRBJ1-1; clone_size: -; d_call: -; cdr3_aa: CASSYSWGEAFF; cdr3_nt: TGTGCCAGCAGTTACTCGTGGGGCGAAGCTTTCTTT
v_call: TRBV28; j_call: TRBJ1-6; clone_size: -; d_call: -; cdr3_aa: CASSFRLNNSPLHF; cdr3_nt: TGTGCCAGCAGTTTTAGACTGAATAATTCACCCCTCCACTTT
v_call: TRBV6-5; j_call: TRBJ1-1; clone_size: -; d_call: -; cdr3_aa: CASSYLLRPGNTEAFF; cdr3_nt: TGTGCCAGCAGTTACCTCCTTCGACCGGGGAACACTGAAGCTTTCTTT
v_call: TRBV5-6; j_call: TRBJ2-1; clone_size: -; d_call: TRBD2; cdr3_aa: CASSLGLAGDSYNEQFF; cdr3_nt: TGTGCCAGCAGCTTGGGGCTAGCGGGAGACTCCTACAATGAGCAGTTCTTC
v_call: TRBV28; j_call: TRBJ1-5; clone_size: -; d_call: -; cdr3_aa: CASRGTGLYTQPQHF; cdr3_nt: TGTGCCAGCAGGGGAACAGGGCTCTATACTCAGCCCCAGCATTTT
v_call: TRBV5-1; j_call: TRBJ2-2; clone_size: -; d_call: TRBD2; cdr3_aa: CASSSAGGYTGELFF; cdr3_nt: TGCGCCAGCAGCTCAGCGGGAGGGTACACCGGGGAGCTGTTTTTT
v_call: TRBV6-1; j_call: TRBJ1-2; clone_size: -; d_call: TRBD1; cdr3_aa: CASSEAGRGLNYGYTF; cdr3_nt: TGTGCCAGCAGTGAAGCTGGCAGGGGGCTAAACTATGGCTACACCTTC
v_call: TRBV5-5; j_call: TRBJ2-1; clone_size: -; d_call: TRBD2; cdr3_aa: CASSLGGLAGGYYNEQFF; cdr3_nt: TGTGCCAGCAGCTTGGGCGGACTAGCGGGAGGTTACTACAATGAGCAGTTCTTC
v_call: TRBV10-3; j_call: TRBJ2-1; clone_size: -; d_call: TRBD1; cdr3_aa: CAISESQQGAFNEQFF; cdr3_nt: TGTGCCATCAGTGAGAGCCAACAGGGGGCGTTCAATGAGCAGTTCTTC
v_call: TRBV11-2; j_call: TRBJ2-7; clone_size: -; d_call: -; cdr3_aa: CASRDEIYEQYF; cdr3_nt: TGTGCCAGCAGGGATGAGATCTACGAGCAGTACTTC
v_call: TRBV19; j_call: TRBJ2-1; clone_size: -; d_call: -; cdr3_aa: CASSISVGGPSSYNEQFF; cdr3_nt: TGTGCCAGTAGTATCTCAGTAGGGGGACCCAGCTCCTACAATGAGCAGTTCTTC
v_call: TRBV5-1; j_call: TRBJ1-4; clone_size: -; d_call: -; cdr3_aa: CASSLEHRVNEKLFF; cdr3_nt: TGCGCCAGCAGCTTGGAACACAGGGTAAATGAAAAACTGTTTTTT
v_call: TRBV19; j_call: TRBJ2-1; clone_size: once; d_call: TRBD2; cdr3_aa: CASTVTSGAYNEQFF; cdr3_nt: TGTGCCAGTACTGTGACTAGCGGGGCTTACAATGAGCAGTTCTTC
v_call: TRBV27; j_call: TRBJ2-7; clone_size: -; d_call: TRBD2; cdr3_aa: CASRAGTSASYEQYF; cdr3_nt: TGTGCCAGCAGAGCCGGGACTAGCGCCTCCTACGAGCAGTACTTC
v_call: TRBV5-6; j_call: TRBJ1-2; clone_size: -; d_call: -; cdr3_aa: CASSFYEKGTLNGYTF; cdr3_nt: TGTGCCAGCAGCTTCTATGAGAAAGGCACCCTCAATGGCTACACCTTC
v_call: TRBV10-2; j_call: TRBJ1-1; clone_size: -; d_call: TRBD1; cdr3_aa: CASSESPTGAGEAFF; cdr3_nt: TGCGCCAGCAGTGAGTCGCCCACAGGGGCCGGTGAAGCTTTCTTT
v_call: TRBV11-3; j_call: TRBJ1-1; clone_size: once; d_call: TRBD1; cdr3_aa: CASSKTGGTSTEAFF; cdr3_nt: TGTGCCAGCAGCAAAACAGGGGGGACGAGCACTGAAGCTTTCTTT
v_call: TRBV16; j_call: TRBJ2-7; clone_size: -; d_call: -; cdr3_aa: CASSHYRTVSYEQYF; cdr3_nt: TGTGCCAGCAGCCACTATCGGACCGTCTCCTACGAGCAGTACTTC
v_call: TRBV27; j_call: TRBJ1-1; clone_size: -; d_call: TRBD1; cdr3_aa: CASSRDRVSTEAFF; cdr3_nt: TGTGCCAGCAGCCGGGACAGGGTATCGACTGAAGCTTTCTTT
v_call: TRBV11-2; j_call: TRBJ2-1; clone_size: -; d_call: -; cdr3_aa: CASSPAAASEQFF; cdr3_nt: TGTGCCAGCAGCCCCGCGGCGGCTTCTGAGCAGTTCTTC
v_call: TRBV5-1; j_call: TRBJ1-6; clone_size: once; d_call: -; cdr3_aa: CASSLRQASYNSPLHF; cdr3_nt: TGCGCCAGCAGCTTGAGGCAGGCCTCCTATAATTCACCCCTCCACTTT
v_call: TRBV9; j_call: TRBJ2-2; clone_size: -; d_call: -; cdr3_aa: CASSVAVQGNTGELFF; cdr3_nt: TGTGCCAGCAGCGTAGCTGTGCAGGGGAACACCGGGGAGCTGTTTTTT
v_call: TRBV7-6; j_call: TRBJ1-6; clone_size: -; d_call: TRBD1; cdr3_aa: CASSSTPGTGGVGNSPLHF; cdr3_nt: TGTGCCAGCAGCTCGACCCCCGGGACAGGGGGCGTTGGAAATTCACCCCTCCACTTT
v_call: TRBV6-6; j_call: TRBJ2-7; clone_size: -; d_call: -; cdr3_aa: CASSPGRIYEQYF; cdr3_nt: TGTGCCAGCAGTCCCGGACGGATCTACGAGCAGTACTTC
v_call: TRBV25-1; j_call: TRBJ2-3; clone_size: -; d_call: TRBD2; cdr3_aa: CASSEGRGRATDTQYF; cdr3_nt: TGTGCCAGCAGTGAGGGGCGCGGGAGGGCGACAGATACGCAGTATTTT
v_call: TRBV5-8; j_call: TRBJ2-2; clone_size: -; d_call: -; cdr3_aa: CASLGDLNTGELFF; cdr3_nt: TGTGCCAGCCTCGGGGACTTGAACACCGGGGAGCTGTTTTTT
v_call: TRBV5-1; j_call: TRBJ2-7; clone_size: -; d_call: -; cdr3_aa: CASSFETAFYEQYF; cdr3_nt: TGCGCCAGCAGCTTTGAGACAGCGTTCTACGAGCAGTACTTC
v_call: TRBV7-2; j_call: TRBJ2-3; clone_size: -; d_call: -; cdr3_aa: CASSLVPWGSSTDTQYF; cdr3_nt: TGTGCCAGCAGCTTAGTACCATGGGGATCTAGCACAGATACGCAGTATTTT